This T cell receptor beta chain stems from a study of T cell repertoires in cytomegalovirus infection. In the study overall: Public signatures in TCR beta pointed to CMV infection and matching HLA type.

TCRdb itself ran the reads through MiXCR, one entry per CDR3 protein. This table has around 450,000 distinct CDR3 sequences, under 40% appearing once. From germline, CDR1 is MGHRA and CDR2 YSYEKL. Between the trimmed V and J ends, which lost 0 bases and 8 bases, there was a span of 13 bases. The CDR3 extends over 14 amino acids. This clonotype occurred once. Its antigen is not identified. Notes on the study in general: HLA-C-restricted TCR beta clonotypes specific for CMV led the ex vivo response. Cumulative public TCR beta family frequency identified CMV carriers with the relevant HLA.

The rearrangement links TRBV4-1 to TRBJ1-2, with a possible D match to TRBD1 (5 bases). The TCR comes from a human donor in good health (CMV status not recorded). Some clones in this sample may be carry-over from other donors' samples. The sequenced sample consisted of PBMCs. CDR3 bases: TGCGCCAGCAGCCAAGACAGGGAGGTAAAAGGCTACACCTTC. Translation: CASSQDREVKGYTF.